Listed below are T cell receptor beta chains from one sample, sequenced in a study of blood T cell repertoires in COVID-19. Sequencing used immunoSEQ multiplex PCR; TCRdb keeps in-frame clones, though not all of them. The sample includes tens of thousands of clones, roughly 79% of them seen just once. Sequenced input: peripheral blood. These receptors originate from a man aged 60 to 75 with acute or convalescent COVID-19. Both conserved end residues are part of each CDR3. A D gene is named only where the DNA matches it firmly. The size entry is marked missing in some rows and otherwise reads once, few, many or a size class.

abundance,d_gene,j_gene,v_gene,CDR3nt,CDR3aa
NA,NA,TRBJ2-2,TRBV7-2,TGTGCCAGCAGCTTAGGGCCAATGGCCGGGGAGCTGTTTTTT,CASSLGPMAGELFF
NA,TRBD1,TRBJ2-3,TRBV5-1,TGCGCCAGCAGCTTACGGACAGGGGACACAGATACGCAGTATTTT,CASSLRTGDTDTQYF
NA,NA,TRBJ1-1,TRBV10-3,TGTGCCATCAGTGAACGGGGTTTGGCTGAAGCTTTCTTT,CAISERGLAEAFF
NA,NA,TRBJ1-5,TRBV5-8,TGTGCCAGCAGCTTGGTAACAGATCAGCCCCAGCATTTT,CASSLVTDQPQHF
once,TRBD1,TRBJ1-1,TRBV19,TGTGCCAGTAGTTCCTCAGGGGGGATGAACACTGAAGCTTTCTTT,CASSSSGGMNTEAFF
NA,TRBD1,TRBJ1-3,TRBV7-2,TGTGCCAGCAGCTCTTTTCCCGGGACAGCATTCTCTGGAAACACCATATATTTT,CASSSFPGTAFSGNTIYF
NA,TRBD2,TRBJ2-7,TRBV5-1,TGCGCCAGCGGGGAGGGGCGGACCTACGAGCAGTACTTC,CASGEGRTYEQYF
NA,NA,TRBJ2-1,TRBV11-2,TGTGCCAGCAGCTTAGCTACAGGGTTCGAGCAGTTCTTC,CASSLATGFEQFF
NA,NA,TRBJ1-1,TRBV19,TGTGCCAGTAGTGAACAGGGTTTGCACACTGAAGCTTTCTTT,CASSEQGLHTEAFF
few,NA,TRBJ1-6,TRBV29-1,TGCAGCGTTGCCGAACAGGGAGTGGATTCACCCCTCCACTTT,CSVAEQGVDSPLHF
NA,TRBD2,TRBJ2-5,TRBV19,TGTGCCAGTACAGCGGGGGGGCGGGAGACCCAGTACTTC,CASTAGGRETQYF
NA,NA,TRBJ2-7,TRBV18,TGTGCCAGCTCACCACGGACATCCTCCTACGAGCAGTACTTC,CASSPRTSSYEQYF
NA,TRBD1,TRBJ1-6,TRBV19,TGTGCCAGTGAAGGACAGGCCGTCCGTTCACCCCTCCACTTT,CASEGQAVRSPLHF
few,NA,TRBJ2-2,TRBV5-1,TGCGCCAGCGAACCCGGGGGGCGGACCGGGGAGCTGTTTTTT,CASEPGGRTGELFF
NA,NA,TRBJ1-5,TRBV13,TGTGCCAGCAGCTTTTCTCGGGGGGCGAGGCAGCCCCAGCATTTT,CASSFSRGARQPQHF
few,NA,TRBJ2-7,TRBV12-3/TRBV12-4,TGTGCCAGCAGCCGTACCTACGAGCAGTACTTC,CASSRTYEQYF
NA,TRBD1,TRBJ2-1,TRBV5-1,TGCGCCAGCAGCCGAGGGACCGGACAGGGAAGCTCCTACAATGAGCAGTTCTTC,CASSRGTGQGSSYNEQFF
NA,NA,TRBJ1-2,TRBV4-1,TGCGCCAGCAGCCAAGGATCCAGGGTCAGGGATGGCTACACCTTC,CASSQGSRVRDGYTF
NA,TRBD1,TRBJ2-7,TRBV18,TGTGCCAGCTCATTGGGTTTCACGGACAGGGGACCCTACGAGCAGTACTTC,CASSLGFTDRGPYEQYF
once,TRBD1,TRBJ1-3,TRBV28,TGTGCCAGCAGTTGGGGGGACAGGGTATCTGGAAACACCATATATTTT,CASSWGDRVSGNTIYF
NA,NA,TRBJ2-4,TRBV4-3,TGCGCCAGCAGCCAGAGTCTACTCGCCAAAAACATTCAGTACTTC,CASSQSLLAKNIQYF
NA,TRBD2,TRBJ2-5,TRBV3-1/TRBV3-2,TGTGCCAGCAGCCAAGGACTAGCGTTGATCGGGGAGACCCAGTACTTC,CASSQGLALIGETQYF
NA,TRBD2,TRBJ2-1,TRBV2,TGTGCCAGCAGTGATATGTTAGCGGGGGCTTTGCAGTTCTTC,CASSDMLAGALQFF
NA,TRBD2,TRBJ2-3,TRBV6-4,TGTGCCAGCAGTGACTGGACTAGCGGGGAACGCACAGATACGCAGTATTTT,CASSDWTSGERTDTQYF
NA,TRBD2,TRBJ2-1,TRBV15,TGTGCCACCAGCAGAGATAGTCAGGTAGCGGGCTACAATGAGCAGTTCTTC,CATSRDSQVAGYNEQFF
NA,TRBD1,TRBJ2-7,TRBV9,TGTGCCAGCAGCGGACCGGACAGGCCAGAATACGAGCAGTACTTC,CASSGPDRPEYEQYF
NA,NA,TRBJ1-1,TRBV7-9,TGTGCCAGCAGCTGGGTCGGGAGCACTGAAGCTTTCTTT,CASSWVGSTEAFF